The 8 T cell receptor beta chains below were found in one sample sequenced in a study of beta chain features in type 1 diabetes. Sequenced material consisted of expressed TCRB transcripts (all of the isolated RNA was reverse transcribed). Sequenced by immunoSEQ multiplex PCR; TCRdb stores in-frame clones only, minus some. Among about 270,000 clones, roughly 13% were seen once, and the ten largest hold about 0.03%. Source material: naive CD4+ T cells from blood. These receptors were taken from a woman between 35 and 50 years old in good health.

Written as DNA, the CDR3 is TGTGCCAGCAGTTACAGCGGGACTAGGACGGAGACCCAGTACTTC. This codes for CASSYSGTRTETQYF. The chain employs TRBV6-6 and TRBJ2-5; TRBD2 matches 8 bases. V dropped 2 bases and J dropped 5; count of bases not matched to a gene: 7. The CDR3 is made up of 15 amino acids. Looked up from germline, CDR1 is MNHNY and CDR2 is SVGAGI (reference sequence).

This clone showed up just a few times. J is TRBJ2-3 and V is TRBV18; D is ambiguous. CDR3 size: 14 residues. Germline CDR1 reads KGHSH; CDR2 reads LQKENI. Trimming removed 3 bases at V and 2 bases at J, with 9 bases between. This CDR3 is CASSPPVYTDTQYF. The DNA for the CDR3 is TGTGCCAGCTCACCCCCTGTTTACACAGATACGCAGTATTTT.

The chain carries TRBV5-4 and TRBJ1-2; a possible D gene is TRBD1 (5 bases). The CDR3 is made up of 13 amino acids. V lost 6 bases and J lost 4, with 13 bases in between. CDR1 SGHNT and CDR2 YYREEE come from the germline V gene (reference sequence). CDR3 in DNA: TGTGCCAGCACCCAAGGGCAGGGCTATGGCTACACCTTC. Protein: CASTQGQGYGYTF.

This clone was observed a few times. The chain is built from TRBV9 and TRBJ2-6; the match to TRBD1 covers 10 bases. Germline trimming cut 3 bases from V and 4 bases from J; bases unmatched to any gene: 4. CDR3 length: 16 residues. Germline V gene sequence: CDR1 SGDLS, CDR2 YYNGEE. The DNA of the CDR3 is TGTGCCAGCAGCGGTGACAGGGGGCTCGGGGCCAACGTCCTGACTTTC. Encoded protein: CASSGDRGLGANVLTF.

This clone was found a few times. The rearrangement joins TRBV11-2 to TRBJ2-1; 8 positions agree with TRBD1. Germline values: CDR1 SGHAT, CDR2 FQNNGV. V trimming: 3 bases; J trimming: 5 bases; junction bases outside the gene matches: 6. The CDR3 length is 15 residues. CDR3 region: CASSFSGQGNNEQFF. CDR3 coding DNA: TGTGCCAGCAGCTTCTCCGGACAGGGTAACAATGAGCAGTTCTTC.

The chain joins TRBV7-2 to TRBJ2-2; D remains unclear. Germline V lookup: CDR1 SGHTA, CDR2 FQGNSA. The CDR3 contains 14 residues. V lost 3 bases to trimming and J lost 7 bases, with 12 bases between them. CDR3 sequence: CASSLGQSGGELFF. Here the CDR3 DNA reads TGTGCCAGCAGCTTGGGCCAATCAGGCGGGGAGCTGTTTTTT.

This clone was counted at least ten times. This chain joins TRBV4-3 and TRBJ2-7, with 7 nucleotides matching TRBD2. CDR3 length: 17 amino acids. Losses at the gene ends were 3 bases for V and 3 bases for J; bases not matched to a gene: 14. Per the germline V gene, CDR1 is LGHNA and CDR2 is YSLEER. The DNA of the CDR3 is TGCGCCAGCAGCCAGGGAGGGGCGATATCGGACGACTACGAGCAGTACTTC. It translates to CASSQGGAISDDYEQYF.

The count of this clone is one. The chain has TRBV11-2 and TRBJ2-1; tentatively, D is TRBD1 (5 bases). The CDR3 runs 17 residues. The germline CDR1 and CDR2 sequences are SGHAT and FQNNGV. Between the trimmed V and J ends, which lost 1 base and 7 bases, there was a span of 20 bases. CDR3 sequence reads: CASSLVPVDTGPNEQFF. In nucleotides, the CDR3 is TGTGCCAGCAGCTTAGTACCGGTGGACACGGGTCCTAATGAGCAGTTCTTC. Combining the CDR3 with reference TRBV11-2 and TRBJ2-1 gives the whole variable domain EAGVAQSPRYKIIEKRQSVAFWCNPISGHATLYWYQQILGQGPKLLIQFQNNGVVDDSQLPKDRFSAERLKGVDSTLKIQPAKLEDSAVYLCASSLVPVDTGPNEQFFGPGTRLTVL.